This T cell receptor beta chain was found in a study of T cells in women clearing cervical HPV infection. Trimming removed 3 bases from V and 4 bases from J, with 10 bases in between. The CDR3 covers 15 residues. The V gene's germline CDR1 is MNHNS and CDR2 SASEGT. The data were produced by immunoSEQ multiplex PCR, yet TCRdb's version contains in-frame clones alone and is incomplete. The listing contains about 23,000 clones. Remarks on this clone: The missing CDR3 end, 3 residues past where the read stops, is filled in from the germline J gene.

This TCR came from a woman aged 18 to 75 with a cervical HPV16 infection that either progressed to CIN3+ or cleared (not recorded which). The chain combines TRBV6-1 with TRBJ2-6; D gene unclear. The sample consisted of blood buffy coat. CDR3 protein: CASSDRYWGANVLTF. Partial CDR3 DNA: TGTGCCAGCAGTGACCGGTATTGGGGGGCCAACGTC.